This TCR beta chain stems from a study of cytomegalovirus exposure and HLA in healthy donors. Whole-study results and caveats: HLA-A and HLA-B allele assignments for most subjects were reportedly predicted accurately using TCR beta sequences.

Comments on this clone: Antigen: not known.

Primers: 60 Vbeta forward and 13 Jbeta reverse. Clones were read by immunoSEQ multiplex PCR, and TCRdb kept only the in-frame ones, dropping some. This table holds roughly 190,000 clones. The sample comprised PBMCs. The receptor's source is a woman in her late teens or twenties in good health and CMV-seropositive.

This chain's CDR3 is CASRDGVNTEAFF. CDR3 nucleotides: TGTGCCAGCAGGGACGGGGTGAACACTGAAGCTTTCTTT. The V gene is TRBV2, the J gene TRBJ1-1, with D uncertain. CDR1 is SNHLY, CDR2 FYNNEI, per germline. The germline V and J ends were trimmed by 6 bases and 0 bases, with 8 bases remaining between them. This CDR3 spans 13 amino acids.